Following are 6 T cell receptor beta chains from one sample sequenced in a study of monozygotic twins with cystic fibrosis. Here immunoSEQ multiplex PCR was the method, and the copy in TCRdb shows in-frame clones only, minus some. The table includes about 35,000 clones, more than 60% detected once. Sequenced sample: blood. The receptors originated from a girl aged 5-17 years with cystic fibrosis.

V and J are TRBV6-5 and TRBJ2-5; 8 bases line up with TRBD1. The V gene's germline CDR1 is MNHEY and CDR2 SVGAGI. V shed 6 bases and J 6 bases; nucleotides not matched to a gene: 9. There are 14 residues in the CDR3. Here the CDR3 reads CASSGQGWMKTQYF. The CDR3 nucleotides are TGTGCCAGCAGCGGACAGGGTTGGATGAAGACCCAGTACTTC.

The sample holds one count of this clone. The gene calls are TRBV6-5 and TRBJ2-7; TRBD2 aligns across 12 bases. Trimming cost V 8 bases and J 6 bases; bases outside gene matches: 11. Germline CDR1 reads MNHEY; CDR2 reads SVGAGI. CDR3 size: 15 residues. The CDR3 region has the DNA TGTGCCAGCGGCTTTTCTAGCGGGAGGGTAGCCGAGCAGTACTTC. It is translated as CASGFSSGRVAEQYF.

CDR3 region: CASSLGQGGYEQYF. The CDR3, as DNA: TGTGCCAGCAGTTTGGGACAGGGGGGCTACGAGCAGTACTTC. The J gene is TRBJ2-7, the V gene TRBV27, with 11 bases aligning to TRBD1. The V gene end was trimmed by 3 bases and the J gene end by 3 bases; junction bases not matched to a gene: 1. The CDR3 has 14 amino acids. Germline V gene lookup returns CDR1 MNHEY and CDR2 SMNVEV (reference sequence).

This chain uses TRBV9 with TRBJ2-7; TRBD1 agrees at 10 bases. J gave up 3 bases and V 0 bases, and 3 bases lay outside the gene matches. The germline CDR1 and CDR2 sequences are SGDLS and YYNGEE. The CDR3 covers 15 residues. CDR3 nucleotides: TGTGCCAGCAGCGTAGGGACAGGGGGGAACTACGAGCAGTACTTC. The encoded protein is CASSVGTGGNYEQYF.

The count of this clone is one. The CDR3 here is CASSSGVENTGELFF. The CDR3 DNA follows: TGTGCCAGCAGCTCAGGGGTAGAGAACACCGGGGAGCTGTTTTTT. The V and J genes are TRBV6-6 and TRBJ2-2; D may be TRBD1 (6 bases). The CDR3 sequence is 15 residues long. Trimming took 6 bases from V and 1 from J, leaving 12 bases between them. CDR1 MNHNY and CDR2 SVGAGI come from the germline V gene (reference sequence).

This clone was seen a handful of times. The chain recombines TRBV11-2 with TRBJ2-7, with 13 bases matching TRBD2. Germline loops: CDR1 SGHAT, CDR2 FQNNGV. There are 15 residues in the CDR3. J lost 6 bases, V lost 5 bases, and 7 bases had no gene match. This chain's CDR3 is CASSRELAGGPEQYF. For the CDR3, the DNA is TGTGCCAGCAGCCGAGAACTAGCGGGAGGGCCCGAGCAGTACTTC.